Below, 27 T cell receptor beta chains from the same sample are listed, as sequenced in a study of shared clonotypes between healthy human individuals. Assay used: immunoSEQ multiplex PCR; TCRdb lists only in-frame clones, some missing. Found here are about 2.4 million clones, 90% to 95% of them singletons; the top ten hold around 0.4%. The sequenced sample was naive CD4+ T cells from PBMCs. Subset denoted: CD45RA+ positively selected. The receptor source for this set is a man aged 18 to 29 in good health. Some clones in this sample may be carry-over from other donors' samples.

V is TRBV6-5 and J is TRBJ1-5; D may be TRBD1 (5 bases). Germline V lookup: CDR1 MNHEY, CDR2 SVGAGI. Trimming shortened V by 5 bases and J by 2 bases, and 10 bases separated the two germline ends. The CDR3 contains 14 residues. This chain's CDR3 is CASSPKGGNQPQHF. The CDR3 region has the DNA TGTGCCAGCAGTCCGAAAGGGGGCAATCAGCCCCAGCATTTT.

This clone was observed a single time. This sequence joins TRBV27 and TRBJ1-1; 11 bases align to TRBD1. The CDR3 covers 17 residues. V trimming: 0 bases; J trimming: 5 bases; junction bases outside the gene matches: 8. Germline lookup yields CDR1 MNHEY and CDR2 SMNVEV (reference sequence). CDR3 loop: CASSLSPGTGGNTEAFF. The CDR3, as DNA: TGTGCCAGCAGTTTATCTCCCGGGACAGGGGGGAATACTGAAGCTTTCTTT.

This chain connects TRBV5-4 to TRBJ1-2; D gene ambiguous. V lost 0 bases, J lost 7 bases, and 19 bases lay in between. Germline V gene lookup returns CDR1 SGHNT and CDR2 YYREEE (reference sequence). CDR3 length: 16 amino acids. In DNA, the CDR3 is TGTGCCAGCAGCTTGGCCTGGGTTCGGACCTCCGGTGGCTACACCTTC. Protein: CASSLAWVRTSGGYTF.

The chain uses TRBV7-8 and TRBJ1-5; TRBD1 agrees at 8 bases. CDR1 and CDR2 from the germline V gene are SGHVS and FQNEAQ. J was trimmed by 2 bases and V by 5 bases; bases with no gene match: 5. The CDR3 length is 15 residues. CDR3 in amino acids: CASSRDRPGNQPQHF. CDR3 nucleotides: TGTGCCAGCAGCCGGGACAGGCCAGGCAATCAGCCCCAGCATTTT.

The chain uses TRBV2 and TRBJ2-5; possibly TRBD1 for D (5 bases). CDR3 length: 15 residues. Germline CDR1 reads SNHLY; CDR2 reads FYNNEI. Trimming pared 6 bases from V and 0 bases from J, leaving 14 bases between. The CDR3 region has the DNA TGTGCCAGCAGCCGGGTGGGCAGGGACCAAGAGACCCAGTACTTC. It is translated as CASSRVGRDQETQYF.

V gene TRBV4-1 combines with J gene TRBJ2-5, with a tentative D call TRBD2 (6 bases). The CDR3 sequence is 14 residues long. Trimming removed 6 bases from V and 1 base from J, with 12 bases in between. The germline V gene has CDR1 MGHRA and CDR2 YSYEKL. The CDR3 region is CASRGLGTQETQYF. The CDR3 DNA reads TGCGCCAGCAGGGGACTCGGGACCCAAGAGACCCAGTACTTC.

The rearrangement uses TRBV7-8 and TRBJ2-7; D uncertain. Deletions cut 1 base from V and 5 bases from J, with 9 bases between. This CDR3 region has 13 residues. Germline V gives CDR1 SGHVS, CDR2 FQNEAQ. The CDR3 DNA follows: TGTGCCAGCAGCTTAGAGTGGGGAAACGAGCAGTACTTC. Its protein product is CASSLEWGNEQYF.

The J gene is TRBJ2-7, the V gene TRBV28; 9 nucleotides agree with TRBD1. The CDR3 sequence is 15 residues long. With 4 bases clipped from V and 3 bases from J, the junction kept 7 bases outside the gene matches. Germline V gives CDR1 MDHEN, CDR2 SYDVKM. Here the CDR3 reads CASSSIGQGRYEQYF. CDR3 bases: TGTGCCAGCAGTTCCATTGGACAGGGGCGCTACGAGCAGTACTTC.

This chain connects TRBV5-1 to TRBJ1-2; D possibly corresponds to TRBD1 (5 bases). With 0 bases removed from V and 1 base from J, the gap between germline ends came to 10 bases. Germline loops: CDR1 SGHRS, CDR2 YFSETQ. This CDR3 is built from 15 residues. CDR3 nucleotide sequence: TGCGCCAGCAGCTTGGGGGACGGCGATAACTATGGCTACACCTTC. Translated: CASSLGDGDNYGYTF.

This chain uses TRBV30 with TRBJ2-3; D gene unclear. Trimming left V 1 base short and J 0 bases short, with 8 bases between. CDR3 length equals 14 residues. Germline V gives CDR1 GTSNPN, CDR2 SVGIG (reference sequence). DNA of the CDR3: TGTGCCTGGAGTGATTGGACGAGCACAGATACGCAGTATTTT. Protein sequence: CAWSDWTSTDTQYF.

The chain's CDR3 is CASSLAGQPTYEQYF. The CDR3 DNA follows: TGCGCCAGCAGCTTGGCCGGACAGCCTACCTACGAGCAGTACTTC. The J gene is TRBJ2-7, the V gene TRBV5-1; D is perhaps TRBD1 (6 bases). This CDR3 contains 15 residues. Germline V gene lookup returns CDR1 SGHRS and CDR2 YFSETQ. Trimming cost V 0 bases and J 2 bases, with 12 bases left between them.

The chain couples TRBV6-1 to TRBJ1-4; 7 bases fit TRBD1. V was pared by 5 bases and J by 7 bases, with 10 bases of the junction left unmatched. CDR1 is MNHNS and CDR2 is SASEGT in the germline V gene. The CDR3 runs to 15 residues. The CDR3 DNA reads as TGTGCCAGCAGTAGCTTTGAGGGGGCCGGTGAAAAACTGTTTTTT. As protein: CASSSFEGAGEKLFF.

The V and J genes are TRBV7-2 and TRBJ2-3, with 7 bases fitting TRBD2. With V trimmed by 5 bases and J by 5 bases, 10 bases remained unmatched. This CDR3 is built from 15 residues. Germline V gives CDR1 SGHTA, CDR2 FQGNSA. The CDR3 DNA is TGTGCCAGCAGCCCCGCCCCAGGGAGGGGAGATACGCAGTATTTT. This gives the protein CASSPAPGRGDTQYF.

V is TRBV25-1 and J is TRBJ1-2, with D perhaps TRBD1 (5 bases). Trimming took 2 bases from V and 8 from J, leaving 12 bases between them. Germline lookup yields CDR1 MGHDK and CDR2 SYGVNS. The CDR3 sequence is 13 residues long. This chain's CDR3 is CASSERGSSGYTF. As DNA, the CDR3 is TGTGCCAGCAGTGAAAGGGGCAGTAGCGGCTACACCTTC.

This clone was detected only once. This chain uses TRBV25-1 with TRBJ2-4; D perhaps matches TRBD2 (6 bases). Trimming pared 9 bases from V and 0 bases from J, leaving 18 bases between. Germline assignment: CDR1 MGHDK and CDR2 SYGVNS. The CDR3 totals 16 residues. The DNA of the CDR3 is TGTGCCAGTACCCCCCCGGGGGATCTAGCCAAAAACATTCAGTACTTC. Protein product: CASTPPGDLAKNIQYF.

The chain links TRBV5-1 to TRBJ1-5; D is perhaps TRBD1 (6 bases). The CDR3 has 14 amino acids. Germline CDR1 reads SGHRS; CDR2 reads YFSETQ. The ends were cut back, 4 bases at V and 6 bases at J, with 14 bases in the middle. The CDR3 spells CASSTGQPGQPQHF. Here the CDR3 DNA reads TGCGCCAGCAGCACCGGACAGCCCGGTCAGCCCCAGCATTTT.

V and J are TRBV5-1 and TRBJ2-5; TRBD1 aligns across 7 bases. V was clipped by 4 bases and J by 2 bases; unmatched bases: 11. Per the germline V gene, CDR1 is SGHRS and CDR2 is YFSETQ. This CDR3 is built from 16 residues. The CDR3 region has the DNA TGCGCCAGCAGCACGGCGGGTGGGACAGAGCAAGAGACCCAGTACTTC. This translates into CASSTAGGTEQETQYF.

The rearrangement links TRBV7-9 to TRBJ2-3; D may be TRBD1 or TRBD2 (5 bases each). With 1 base removed from V and 3 bases from J, the gap between germline ends came to 23 bases. This CDR3 comprises 19 residues. The germline gives CDR1 SEHNR, CDR2 FQNEAQ (reference sequence). The CDR3 protein is CASSLGDHYQARPTDTQYF. CDR3 nucleotides: TGTGCCAGCAGCTTAGGGGACCACTACCAGGCACGGCCAACAGATACGCAGTATTTT.

The V and J genes are TRBV5-1 and TRBJ1-2, with D possibly being TRBD1 (5 bases). This CDR3 comprises 17 residues. Germline V lookup: CDR1 SGHRS, CDR2 YFSETQ. V was pared by 0 bases and J by 2 bases, with 17 bases between. CDR3 in DNA: TGCGCCAGCAGCTTGGATCGGGCAGGGCCGAGAAACTATGGCTACACCTTC. Protein: CASSLDRAGPRNYGYTF. The whole variable domain, filled in from reference TRBV5-1 and TRBJ1-2, reads KAGVTQTPRYLIKTRGQQVTLSCSPISGHRSVSWYQQTPGQGLQFLFEYFSETQRNKGNFPGRFSGRQFSNSRSEMNVSTLELGDSALYLCASSLDRAGPRNYGYTFGSGTRLTVV.

This chain links TRBV28 with TRBJ2-1; D might be TRBD2 (5 bases). Trimming took 6 bases from V and 8 from J, leaving 8 bases between them. CDR3 length: 11 residues. The germline gives CDR1 MDHEN, CDR2 SYDVKM. The CDR3 bases are TGTGCCAGCAGACTAGTTTATGAGCAGTTCTTC. It codes for CASRLVYEQFF.

V gene TRBV7-2 combines with J gene TRBJ2-3; TRBD2 matches at 14 bases. In germline, CDR1 is SGHTA, CDR2 FQGNSA. V gave up 3 bases and J gave up 6 bases; unmatched junction bases: 2. The CDR3 spans 15 residues. CDR3 region: CASSFRLAGGDTQYF. The CDR3 nucleotides read TGTGCCAGCAGCTTTAGACTAGCGGGAGGGGATACGCAGTATTTT.

The chain is built from TRBV28 and TRBJ1-1; no definite D call. This CDR3 comprises 13 residues. The V end was cut by 5 bases, the J end by 6 bases, with 13 bases between. CDR1 is MDHEN and CDR2 is SYDVKM in the germline V gene. The CDR3 DNA is TGTGCCAGCAGTGCCCCGGGGTTTGCTGAAGCTTTCTTT. As protein: CASSAPGFAEAFF.

The chain uses TRBV6-1 and TRBJ1-1, with unresolved D. Trimming left V 2 bases short and J 0 bases short, with 22 bases between. The CDR3 is 19 residues long. Germline CDR1 is MNHNS and CDR2 is SASEGT. The CDR3 DNA reads as TGTGCCAGCAGTGAAAAGCGGGTCGGGAAACGTTCCATGAACACTGAAGCTTTCTTT. It specifies CASSEKRVGKRSMNTEAFF.

V gene TRBV6-5 combines with J gene TRBJ2-1, with D hard to call. The germline V gene encodes CDR1 MNHEY and CDR2 SVGAGI. V dropped 5 bases and J dropped 0 bases, with 8 bases sitting between them. This CDR3 spans 14 amino acids. The CDR3 sequence: CASSLTSSYNEQFF. CDR3 nucleotide sequence: TGTGCCAGCAGTCTGACCAGCTCCTACAATGAGCAGTTCTTC.

The chain combines TRBV6-1 with TRBJ2-7; 10 bases align to TRBD1. With V trimmed by 2 bases and J by 3 bases, 10 bases remained unmatched. The CDR3 totals 17 residues. In germline, CDR1 is MNHNS, CDR2 SASEGT. CDR3 sequence: CASSERKVGTGVYEQYF. For the CDR3, the DNA is TGTGCCAGCAGTGAACGCAAGGTGGGGACAGGGGTCTACGAGCAGTACTTC.

The CDR3 sequence is CASSMRQSSGNTIYF. The CDR3 DNA reads as TGTGCCAGCAGCATGAGACAGAGCTCTGGAAACACCATATATTTT. V and J are TRBV7-2 and TRBJ1-3; possibly TRBD1 for D (5 bases). CDR1 is SGHTA and CDR2 is FQGNSA in the germline V gene. Deletions cut 5 bases from V and 0 bases from J, with 11 bases between. The CDR3 covers 15 residues.

The sample holds one count of this clone. The CDR3 region is CASIDRAPTRYSNQPQHF. The CDR3, as DNA: TGTGCCAGTATTGACAGGGCTCCCACTAGATATAGCAATCAGCCCCAGCATTTT. This chain joins TRBV19 and TRBJ1-5; 7 bases are a match to TRBD1. V was clipped by 7 bases and J by 0 bases; unmatched bases: 15. Germline values: CDR1 LNHDA, CDR2 SQIVND (reference sequence). The CDR3 is 18 amino acids.